Given below is one T cell receptor beta chain in context. As yet, its antigen is unknown. This sample is part of a study of breast tumors, draining lymph nodes, adjacent tissues. One entry per CDR3 protein results from TCRdb running MiXCR on the multiplex PCR reads. Among over 250,000 distinct CDR3 sequences, 30% were seen once, and the ten largest hold approximately 1%. The germline gives CDR1 SNHLY, CDR2 FYNNEI. The CDR3 runs 12 residues. The junction had 2 bases not matched to a gene; V was cut back by 11 bases and J by 2 bases. Axillary draining lymph nodes of breast cancer patients supplied the node samples. General study findings and limits: Most tumor T cells seemingly derive from lymph node, then expand in tumor. Tumors had less TCR diversity than lymph nodes, more than nontumor tissue.

Input material: axillary lymph node tissue. The chain uses TRBV2 and TRBJ2-1, with TRBD1 matching over 8 bases. The TCR was taken from a female donor with breast cancer. Some clones in this sample may be carry-over from other donors' samples. The CDR3, as DNA: TGTGCCCCGGACAGGGCCTACAATGAGCAGTTCTTC. Its protein is CAPDRAYNEQFF.